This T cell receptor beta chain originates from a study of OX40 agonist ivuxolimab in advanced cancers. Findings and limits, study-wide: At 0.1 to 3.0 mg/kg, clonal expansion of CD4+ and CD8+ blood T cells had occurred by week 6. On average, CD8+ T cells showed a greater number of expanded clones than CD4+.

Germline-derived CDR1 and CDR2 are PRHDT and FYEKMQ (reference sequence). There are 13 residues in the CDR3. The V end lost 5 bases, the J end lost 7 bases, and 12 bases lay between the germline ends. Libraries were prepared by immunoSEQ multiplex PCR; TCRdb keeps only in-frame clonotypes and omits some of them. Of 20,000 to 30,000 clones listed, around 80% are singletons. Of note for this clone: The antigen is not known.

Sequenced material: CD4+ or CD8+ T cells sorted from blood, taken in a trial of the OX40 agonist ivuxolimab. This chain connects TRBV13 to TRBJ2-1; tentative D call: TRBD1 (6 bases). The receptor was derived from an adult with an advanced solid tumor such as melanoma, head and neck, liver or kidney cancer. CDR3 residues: CASSATGQNEQFF. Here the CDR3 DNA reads TGTGCCAGCAGCGCAACAGGGCAGAATGAGCAGTTCTTC. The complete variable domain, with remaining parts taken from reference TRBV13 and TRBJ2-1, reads AAGVIQSPRHLIKEKRETATLKCYPIPRHDTVYWYQQGPGQDPQFLISFYEKMQSDKGSIPDRFSAQQFSDYHSELNMSSLELGDSALYFCASSATGQNEQFFGPGTRLTVL.